The 26 T cell receptor beta chains below all came from one sample that was sequenced in a study of blood T cell repertoires in COVID-19. This table comes from immunoSEQ multiplex PCR, and its TCRdb copy is limited to in-frame clones, with some not included. Here the sample spans about 250,000 clones, roughly 80% being singletons. The material sequenced was peripheral blood. These receptors came from a man older than 75 with acute or convalescent COVID-19.

This rearrangement joins TRBV19 to TRBJ2-7; D is unresolved. V dropped 7 bases and J dropped 5 bases, with 9 bases sitting between them. CDR3 length: 11 residues. Germline CDR1 is LNHDA and CDR2 is SQIVND (reference sequence). The DNA for the CDR3 is TGTGCCAGTACCGGAGCCCACGAGCAGTACTTC. This gives the protein CASTGAHEQYF.

The chain employs TRBV30 and TRBJ1-3; the D is unclear. The V gene lost 2 bases and the J gene lost 0 bases, with 11 bases spanning the gap. The germline gives CDR1 GTSNPN, CDR2 SVGIG (reference sequence). The CDR3 has 15 amino acids. In nucleotides, the CDR3 is TGTGCCTGGAGTTCAACTCACCGCTCTGGAAACACCATATATTTT. It encodes CAWSSTHRSGNTIYF. The whole variable domain, remainder taken from reference TRBV30 and TRBJ1-3, is SQTIHQWPATLVQPVGSPLSLECTVEGTSNPNLYWYRQAAGRGLQLLFYSVGIGQISSEVPQNLSASRPQDRQFILSSKKLLLSDSGFYLCAWSSTHRSGNTIYFGEGSWLTVV.

This clone appeared a few times. The CDR3 sequence: CTSSQDQGSGSMYSYEQYF. CDR3 coding DNA: TGCACCAGCAGCCAAGATCAGGGTAGCGGGAGTATGTACTCCTACGAGCAGTACTTC. The chain links TRBV1 to TRBJ2-7; the table's D call of TRBD2 was not tested on the DNA. TRBV1 is a pseudogene locus. This CDR3 contains 19 residues.

This chain connects TRBV5-1 to TRBJ2-7, with D perhaps TRBD2 (7 bases). From germline, CDR1 is SGHRS and CDR2 YFSETQ. The CDR3 runs to 14 residues. Trimming took 4 bases from V and 3 from J, leaving 14 bases between them. In DNA, the CDR3 is TGCGCCAGCAGCCGGGGGGACATTGACTACGAGCAGTACTTC. It specifies CASSRGDIDYEQYF.

This chain joins TRBV5-4 and TRBJ1-2; 9 bases line up with TRBD1. Per the germline V gene, CDR1 is SGHNT and CDR2 is YYREEE (reference sequence). V shed 4 bases, J shed 8 bases, and the junction held 12 bases outside the gene matches. The CDR3 covers 15 residues. In nucleotides, the CDR3 is TGTGCCAGCAGCATCCAGGACAGGGGATTAAAAGGCTACACCTTC. It specifies CASSIQDRGLKGYTF.

V usage is TRBV28 and J usage is TRBJ1-2, with D hard to call. With 7 bases removed from V and 14 bases from J, the gap between germline ends came to 20 bases. Germline lookup yields CDR1 MDHEN and CDR2 SYDVKM. CDR3 size: 12 residues. CDR3 sequence reads: CASTPPQGTETF. In nucleotides, the CDR3 is TGTGCCAGCACACCACCCCAAGGAACAGAAACCTTC.

A few counts support this clone. The V and J genes are TRBV2 and TRBJ1-4; unclear D gene. V dropped 5 bases and J dropped 4 bases, with 14 bases sitting between them. This CDR3 has 15 amino acids. Germline CDR1 and CDR2: SNHLY and FYNNEI. The DNA for the CDR3 is TGTGCCAGCAGTACCCGAGACACACTTAATGAAAAACTGTTTTTT. This codes for CASSTRDTLNEKLFF.

This chain uses TRBV28 with TRBJ2-6; D is perhaps TRBD1 (6 bases). Between the trimmed V and J ends, which lost 2 bases and 2 bases, there was a span of 7 bases. The V gene's germline CDR1 is MDHEN and CDR2 SYDVKM. This CDR3 has 15 amino acids. CDR3 region: CASSLRTAGANVLTF. In DNA form, the CDR3 reads TGTGCCAGCAGTTTAAGGACAGCTGGGGCCAACGTCCTGACTTTC.

The chain combines TRBV10-3 with TRBJ2-5; TRBD1 agrees at 9 bases. Germline trimming cut 5 bases from V and 4 bases from J; bases unmatched to any gene: 5. Looked up from germline, CDR1 is ENHRY and CDR2 is SYGVKD. This CDR3 has 14 residues. CDR3 in DNA: TGTGCCATCAGTCCACAGGGGGCGCGAGAGACCCAGTACTTC. Translated: CAISPQGARETQYF.

This chain connects TRBV11-3 to TRBJ2-3; 7 positions agree with TRBD2. The V gene's germline CDR1 is SGHNT and CDR2 YENEEA. The CDR3 is 15 amino acids. After removal of 0 bases from V and 0 bases from J, the junction contained 0 bases not matched to a gene. In nucleotides, the CDR3 is TGTGCCAGCAGCTTAGACGGGGGGAGCACAGATACGCAGTATTTT. This gives the protein CASSLDGGSTDTQYF.

This chain uses TRBV19 with TRBJ1-5; unclear D gene. V was trimmed by 0 bases and J by 4 bases, leaving 19 bases between them. Looked up from germline, CDR1 is LNHDA and CDR2 is SQIVND (reference sequence). The CDR3 is made up of 18 amino acids. CDR3 in amino acids: CASSIEARFAFGNQPQHF. DNA of the CDR3: TGTGCCAGTAGTATAGAGGCCAGGTTTGCGTTTGGGAATCAGCCCCAGCATTTT. The full variable domain, completed using reference TRBV19 and TRBJ1-5, is DGGITQSPKYLFRKEGQNVTLSCEQNLNHDAMYWYRQDPGQGLRLIYYSQIVNDFQKGDIAEGYSVSREKKESFPLTVTSAQKNPTAFYLCASSIEARFAFGNQPQHFGDGTRLSIL.

The chain joins TRBV30 to TRBJ2-1; 10 bases line up with TRBD2. CDR3 length equals 17 residues. Germline-derived CDR1 and CDR2 are GTSNPN and SVGIG (reference sequence). The junction had 9 bases not matched to a gene; V was cut back by 0 bases and J by 4 bases. CDR3 nucleotide sequence: TGTGCCTGGAGTGTACAAATAAGCGGGAGGGCTTACAATGAGCAGTTCTTC. Protein sequence: CAWSVQISGRAYNEQFF.

The rearrangement uses TRBV2 and TRBJ2-7; weak D call: TRBD2 (6 bases). V was clipped by 5 bases and J by 7 bases, with 21 bases between them. Germline-derived CDR1 and CDR2 are SNHLY and FYNNEI. The CDR3 spans 15 residues. The DNA for the CDR3 is TGTGCCAGCAGTCAAAAGGGACTTCTCCTGGTTGAGCAGTACTTC. This gives the protein CASSQKGLLLVEQYF.

The chain has TRBV9 and TRBJ2-5; D remains unclear. This CDR3 has 14 amino acids. CDR1 is SGDLS and CDR2 is YYNGEE in the germline V gene. V was clipped by 0 bases and J by 3 bases, with 9 bases between them. CDR3 sequence reads: CASSVGFRKETQYF. For the CDR3, the DNA is TGTGCCAGCAGCGTAGGTTTCAGAAAAGAGACCCAGTACTTC.

Turning to this clone: The junction and the germline gene differ at one end; a read error may be behind it. V is TRBV4-2 and J is TRBJ2-3, with 8 bases that match TRBD2. Germline CDR1 is LGHNA and CDR2 is YNFKEQ. The CDR3 is 15 amino acids. CDR3: CVSSQEVAGMDTQYF. DNA for the CDR3: TGTGTCAGCAGCCAAGAAGTAGCGGGAATGGATACGCAGTATTTT.

This chain links TRBV28 with TRBJ1-5, with 7 bases fitting TRBD1. In germline, CDR1 is MDHEN, CDR2 SYDVKM. Trimming at V came to 6 bases and at J to 2 bases, leaving 7 bases not matched to a gene. The CDR3 is 15 amino acids. The CDR3 here is CASRPQGKGNQPQHF. Here the CDR3 DNA reads TGTGCCAGCAGACCACAGGGGAAGGGCAATCAGCCCCAGCATTTT.

V is TRBV10-3 and J is TRBJ1-1; the match to TRBD1 covers 7 bases. The germline CDR1 and CDR2 sequences are ENHRY and SYGVKD. V dropped 4 bases and J dropped 1; count of bases not matched to a gene: 6. The CDR3 is made up of 15 amino acids. This chain's CDR3 is CAISAGQAQNTEAFF. DNA for the CDR3: TGTGCCATCAGTGCTGGACAGGCCCAGAACACTGAAGCTTTCTTT.

The chain employs TRBV9 and TRBJ2-1; D gene ambiguous. V lost 1 base, J lost 0 bases, and 11 bases lay in between. Germline values: CDR1 SGDLS, CDR2 YYNGEE. CDR3 size: 16 residues. The CDR3 protein is CASSVMRMSSYNEQFF. In DNA form, the CDR3 reads TGTGCCAGCAGCGTAATGAGAATGAGCTCCTACAATGAGCAGTTCTTC.

The CDR3 reads CASSEGVYEQYF. Here the CDR3 DNA reads TGTGCCAGCAGTGAAGGAGTCTACGAGCAGTACTTC. The V and J genes are TRBV6-1 and TRBJ2-7, with D unresolved. Per germline, CDR1 MNHNS and CDR2 SASEGT. This CDR3 region has 12 residues. V lost 1 base and J 3 bases, leaving 4 bases between the germline ends.

The J gene is TRBJ1-5, the V gene TRBV18, with 7 bases aligning to TRBD1. The CDR3 is 17 residues long. V was clipped by 3 bases and J by 1 base; unmatched bases: 9. CDR1 and CDR2 (germline): KGHSH, LQKENI. The CDR3, as DNA: TGTGCCAGCTCACCGATGGACAGGCGAGGAAGCAATCAGCCCCAGCATTTT. Translated: CASSPMDRRGSNQPQHF.

The chain combines TRBV6-6 with TRBJ1-4; D remains unclear. CDR3 length: 14 residues. Germline V gene lookup returns CDR1 MNHNY and CDR2 SVGAGI (reference sequence). Trimming pared 6 bases from V and 0 bases from J, leaving 8 bases between. The CDR3 coding sequence is TGTGCCAGCAGGAGAGTTGCAACTAATGAAAAACTGTTTTTT. It yields the protein CASRRVATNEKLFF.

V is TRBV5-5 and J is TRBJ1-4; 12 bases fit TRBD1. CDR3 length: 17 amino acids. J was trimmed by 8 bases and V by 4 bases; bases with no gene match: 12. Looked up from germline, CDR1 is SGHKS and CDR2 is YYEKEE (reference sequence). The CDR3 here is CASSGGQGALWSEKLFF. Here the CDR3 DNA reads TGTGCCAGCAGCGGGGGACAGGGGGCGCTCTGGTCGGAAAAACTGTTTTTT.

J is TRBJ2-5 and V is TRBV24-1, with TRBD1 matching over 8 bases. The CDR3 is made up of 17 amino acids. The germline CDR1 and CDR2 sequences are KGHDR and SFDVKD. The trim removed 5 bases at V and 0 bases at J, leaving 10 bases unmatched. This chain's CDR3 is CATSGFRTGYDQETQYF. In DNA, the CDR3 is TGTGCCACCAGTGGATTTCGGACAGGGTACGACCAAGAGACCCAGTACTTC.

The chain uses TRBV7-2 and TRBJ2-7; D is possibly TRBD2 (8 bases). The CDR3 is 16 residues long. Germline lookup yields CDR1 SGHTA and CDR2 FQGNSA. The V gene lost 5 bases and the J gene lost 4 bases, with 21 bases spanning the gap. CDR3 region: CASSPSGGAGGYEQYF. The CDR3 nucleotides are TGTGCCAGCAGCCCCTCGGGAGGGGCAGGGGGATACGAGCAGTACTTC.

V and J are TRBV5-4 and TRBJ1-2; tentatively, D is TRBD1 (5 bases). V lost 7 bases and J lost 7, with 20 bases in between. Germline CDR1 SGHNT, CDR2 YYREEE (reference sequence). The CDR3 contains 14 residues. This CDR3 is CASSQPKRGSGYTF. CDR3 DNA sequence: TGTGCCAGCTCCCAACCGAAGCGGGGCTCTGGCTACACCTTC.

V gene TRBV6-5 combines with J gene TRBJ2-7, with D perhaps TRBD2 (5 bases). The germline V gene has CDR1 MNHEY and CDR2 SVGAGI. The CDR3 loop spans 14 amino acids. V was clipped by 7 bases and J by 0 bases, with 13 bases between them. In DNA form, the CDR3 reads TGTGCCAGCAAAGGAGGTTACCCCTCCTACGAGCAGTACTTC. This encodes CASKGGYPSYEQYF.